The present entry profiles one TCR beta chain with its context. It was during active infection that Seattle patients were enrolled and then longitudinally followed. These data belong to a study of blood T cell repertoires in COVID-19. Study details: Samples representing acute and convalescent COVID-19 were sourced from the United States, Italy and Spain. PBMCs, B-cell-depleted T cells, or T cells were the source of the cDNA or gDNA that made up the material.

There are 16 residues in the CDR3. V lost 6 bases and J lost 5; bases outside the gene matches: 10. The germline V gene encodes CDR1 LNHDA and CDR2 SQIVND (reference sequence). As processed by the authors: Reference gene primer amplification gave nucleated cell count estimates. Repertoires were generated with immunoSEQ multiplex PCR, while TCRdb's copy carries only in-frame clones and drops some. That table furnishes V, J and clone size, whereas the DNA furnished D and trimming. The repertoire holds a few hundred thousand clones, with roughly 89% as singletons. The sequencing sample was made of peripheral blood. The receptor was derived from a young man with COVID-19, enrolled during active disease. The chain has TRBV19 and TRBJ1-5, with 10 positions matching TRBD1. The CDR3 loop reads CASSTTGQGSYQPQHF. DNA of the CDR3: TGTGCCAGTAGCACCACGGGACAGGGGTCATATCAGCCCCAGCATTTT.